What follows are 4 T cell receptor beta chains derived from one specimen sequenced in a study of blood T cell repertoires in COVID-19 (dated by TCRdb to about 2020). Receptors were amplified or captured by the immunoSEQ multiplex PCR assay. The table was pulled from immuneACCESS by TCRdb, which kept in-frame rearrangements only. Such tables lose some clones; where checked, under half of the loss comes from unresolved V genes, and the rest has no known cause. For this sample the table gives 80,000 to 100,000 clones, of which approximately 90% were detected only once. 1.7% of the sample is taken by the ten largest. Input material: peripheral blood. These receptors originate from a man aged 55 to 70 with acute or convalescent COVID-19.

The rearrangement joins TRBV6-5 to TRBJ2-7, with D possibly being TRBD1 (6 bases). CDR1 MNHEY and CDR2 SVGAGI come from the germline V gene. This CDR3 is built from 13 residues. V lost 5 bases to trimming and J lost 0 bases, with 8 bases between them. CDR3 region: CASSTGFSYEQYF. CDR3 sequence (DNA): TGTGCCAGCAGTACAGGGTTCTCCTACGAGCAGTACTTC.

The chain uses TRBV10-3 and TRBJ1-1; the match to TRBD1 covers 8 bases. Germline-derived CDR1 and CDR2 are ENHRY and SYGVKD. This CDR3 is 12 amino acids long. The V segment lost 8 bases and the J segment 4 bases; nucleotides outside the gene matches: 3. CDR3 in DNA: TGTGCCATCGGGGGGACAGGCACTGAAGCTTTCTTT. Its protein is CAIGGTGTEAFF.

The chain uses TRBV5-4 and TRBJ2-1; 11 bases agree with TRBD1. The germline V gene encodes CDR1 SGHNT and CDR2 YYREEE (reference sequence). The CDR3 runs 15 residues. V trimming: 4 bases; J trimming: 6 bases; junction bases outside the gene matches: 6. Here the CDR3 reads CASSAGTGGFNEQFF. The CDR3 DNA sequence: TGTGCCAGCAGCGCCGGGACAGGGGGGTTCAATGAGCAGTTCTTC.

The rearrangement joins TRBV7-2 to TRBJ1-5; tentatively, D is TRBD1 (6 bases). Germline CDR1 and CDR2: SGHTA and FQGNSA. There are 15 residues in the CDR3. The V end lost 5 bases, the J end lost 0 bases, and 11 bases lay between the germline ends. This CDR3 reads CASSKQGSSNQPQHF. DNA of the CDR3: TGTGCCAGCAGCAAGCAGGGGTCTAGCAATCAGCCCCAGCATTTT. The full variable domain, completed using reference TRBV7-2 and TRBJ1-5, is GAGVSQSPSNKVTEKGKDVELRCDPISGHTALYWYRQSLGQGLEFLIYFQGNSAPDKSGLPSDRFSAERTGGSVSTLTIQRTQQEDSAVYLCASSKQGSSNQPQHFGDGTRLSIL.